This is a list of T cell receptor beta chains from one sample in a study of graft-versus-host responses after intestinal transplantation. What these receptors recognize is not known. Data came from immunoSEQ multiplex PCR; TCRdb stores just in-frame clones and leaves some out. This table holds over 100,000 clones, around nine tenths found once. Sample: unstimulated CD4+ T cells sorted from spleen or lymph node cells, taken before transplant. All receptors come from a human donor who was the organ donor for an intestinal transplant. Both conserved end residues are part of each CDR3. The D gene is left open where the match is weak. Size is stated for part of the rows, as once, few or many counts, or as a class when the clone is expanded.

j_call clone_size v_call d_call cdr3_length cdr3_aa cdr3_nt
TRBJ2-7 once TRBV12-5 - 16 CASGLGGQLSSYEQYF TGTGCTAGTGGTTTGGGTGGACAGTTGAGCTCCTACGAGCAGTACTTC
TRBJ2-3 - TRBV6-5 - 15 CASSYGAEGTDTQYF TGTGCCAGCAGTTACGGAGCGGAGGGGACAGATACGCAGTATTTT
TRBJ2-4 once TRBV19 - 16 CASSIGGALAKNIQYF TGTGCCAGTAGTATAGGGGGAGCCTTGGCCAAAAACATTCAGTACTTC
TRBJ2-2 - TRBV7-2 TRBD1 16 CASSPRQGGFTGELFF TGTGCCAGCAGCCCACGACAGGGGGGTTTCACCGGGGAGCTGTTTTTT
TRBJ2-1 - TRBV9 - 15 CASSVDGRSYNEQFF TGTGCCAGCAGCGTAGACGGGAGATCCTACAATGAGCAGTTCTTC
TRBJ1-2 - TRBV11-2 - 13 CASSLDRAYGYTF TGTGCCAGCAGCTTAGACAGGGCCTATGGCTACACCTTC
TRBJ2-7 - TRBV7-2 - 15 CASSLAPDFSYEQYF TGTGCCAGCAGCTTAGCGCCTGACTTCTCCTACGAGCAGTACTTC
TRBJ2-7 - TRBV28 - 13 CASSLAASYEQYF TGTGCCAGCAGTTTGGCAGCCTCCTACGAGCAGTACTTC
TRBJ2-7 few TRBV5-6 - 13 CASRTLQGGEQYF TGTGCCAGCAGAACCCTCCAGGGGGGAGAACAGTACTTC
TRBJ2-7 - TRBV6-6 - 13 CASSKKGTVEQYF TGTGCCAGCAGCAAGAAAGGAACAGTCGAGCAGTACTTC
TRBJ2-7 - TRBV6-5 - 13 CASSDTNLGEQYF TGTGCCAGCAGTGACACAAATCTAGGCGAGCAGTACTTC
TRBJ2-7 - TRBV2 TRBD2 17 CASGRGLAGATSYEQYF TGTGCCAGCGGGAGGGGGCTAGCGGGGGCGACCTCCTACGAGCAGTACTTC
TRBJ1-4 - TRBV6-5 TRBD1 15 CASREQGAANEKLFF TGTGCCAGCAGAGAACAGGGGGCGGCTAATGAAAAACTGTTTTTT
TRBJ2-1 - TRBV6-5 - 12 CASQETLNEQFF TGTGCCAGCCAGGAGACCTTAAATGAGCAGTTCTTC
TRBJ2-7 - TRBV5-6 - 15 CASSLGTTGSYEQYF TGTGCCAGCAGCTTGGGGACCACAGGGAGCTACGAGCAGTACTTC
TRBJ2-1 - TRBV21-1 - 20 CASSKGPGLEFYNGYNEQFF TGTGCCAGCAGCAAAGGGCCGGGACTAGAGTTCTATAACGGCTACAATGAGCAGTTCTTC
TRBJ2-1 - TRBV5-1 TRBD2 15 CASSSGLADYNEQFF TGCGCCAGCAGCTCGGGACTAGCGGACTACAATGAGCAGTTCTTC
TRBJ1-2 - TRBV28 TRBD1 15 CASKGQGAPDYGYTF TGTGCCAGCAAGGGACAGGGTGCGCCCGACTATGGCTACACCTTC
TRBJ2-2 - TRBV25-1 TRBD1 14 CASSLTGVTGELFF TGTGCCAGCAGTTTGACAGGGGTCACCGGGGAGCTGTTTTTT
TRBJ2-7 - TRBV18 - 12 CASSSQFYEQYF TGTGCCAGCTCAAGTCAGTTCTACGAGCAGTACTTC
TRBJ2-5 - TRBV7-2 TRBD2 15 CASSLSSGRGETQYF TGTGCCAGCAGCTTAAGTAGCGGGAGGGGGGAGACCCAGTACTTC
TRBJ1-5 once TRBV4-1 - 16 CASSQDRAGNLQPQHF TGCGCCAGCAGCCAAGATCGGGCAGGGAATCTCCAGCCCCAGCATTTT
TRBJ1-3 - TRBV7-2 TRBD1 15 CASSLTGGSGNTIYF TGTGCCAGCAGCTTAACAGGGGGCTCTGGAAACACCATATATTTT
TRBJ2-7 - TRBV4-1 - 14 CASSLQGGSYEQYF TGCGCCAGCAGCCTGCAGGGGGGCTCCTACGAGCAGTACTTC
TRBJ2-1 - TRBV5-1 - 15 CASSLMAGSYNEQFF TGCGCCAGCAGCTTGATGGCTGGTTCCTACAATGAGCAGTTCTTC
TRBJ2-3 - TRBV30 TRBD2 16 CAWSRGLAGDADTQYF TGTGCCTGGAGCCGGGGACTAGCGGGAGATGCAGATACGCAGTATTTT
TRBJ1-1 - TRBV6-5 - 14 CASSYSQGNTEAFF TGTGCCAGCAGTTACTCCCAGGGGAACACTGAAGCTTTCTTT
TRBJ1-2 - TRBV7-2 - 14 CASSSPQGNYGYTF TGTGCCAGCAGCTCCCCACAGGGAAACTATGGCTACACCTTC
TRBJ2-2 - TRBV5-1 TRBD1 14 CASSYDRGTGELFF TGCGCCAGCAGTTACGACAGGGGCACCGGGGAGCTGTTTTTT
TRBJ2-7 - TRBV14 TRBD2 13 CASSSTSGSEQYF TGTGCCAGCAGCTCCACTAGCGGGAGCGAGCAGTACTTC
TRBJ1-1 - TRBV10-3 TRBD1 18 CAISTARIDRGMNTEAFF TGTGCCATCAGCACCGCAAGAATCGACAGGGGAATGAACACTGAAGCTTTCTTT
TRBJ1-1 - TRBV6-5 - 12 CASMRQRTEAFF TGTGCCAGCATGAGGCAACGGACTGAAGCTTTCTTT
TRBJ1-1 - TRBV6-1 - 13 CASRPVPNTEAFF TGTGCCAGCAGGCCTGTACCCAACACTGAAGCTTTCTTT
TRBJ1-3 once TRBV19 TRBD1 19 CASSIESWDRALSGNTIYF TGTGCCAGTAGTATAGAAAGTTGGGACAGGGCCCTCTCTGGAAACACCATATATTTT
TRBJ2-2 - TRBV9 TRBD2 17 CASSVDGSGRATGELFF TGTGCCAGCAGCGTAGATGGTAGCGGGAGGGCCACCGGGGAGCTGTTTTTT
TRBJ2-7 - TRBV18 - 14 CASSPSKSGNEQYF TGTGCCAGCTCACCATCGAAGTCGGGTAACGAGCAGTACTTC